This T cell receptor (beta chain) was sequenced for a study of lymphopenia after photon versus proton radiotherapy. The CDR3 is made up of 11 amino acids. The J segment lost 4 bases and the V segment lost 8 bases, leaving 4 bases of the junction unmatched. Germline V gives CDR1 DFQATT, CDR2 SNEGSKA (reference sequence). Repertoires were generated with immunoSEQ multiplex PCR, while TCRdb's copy carries only in-frame clones and drops some. The sample shows 25,000 to 35,000 clones, roughly 88% of them seen only once. Study-level points and caveats: Post-nadir diversity loss with photons came from oligoclonal expansion, particularly CD8+ Temra cells. Survival link was tested only in deceased patients; proton benefit remains a possibility. Relative stability marked proton patients; photon patients lost diversity and naive cells. A bigger post-nadir fall in TCR diversity correlated inversely with survival time in deceased patients.

Notes on this clone: Its antigen remains unidentified.

The V call is TRBV20-1, the J call TRBJ2-7, with TRBD2 matching over 8 bases. The clonotype originates from a woman aged 45-65 years with pancreatic cancer. This material consisted of peripheral blood, taken from a patient treated with photon-based radiotherapy. CDR3 coding DNA: TGCAGTCCCCGGGGGGGATACGAGCAGTACTTC. It specifies CSPRGGYEQYF.